Below, 12 T cell receptor beta chains from the same sample are listed, as sequenced in a study of blood T cell repertoires in COVID-19. Profiled with immunoSEQ multiplex PCR; TCRdb holds only in-frame clones, not every one. The sample yields 200,000 to 250,000 clones, approximately 91% seen once. Sequencing used peripheral blood. These receptors all stem from a woman aged 60-75 years with acute or convalescent COVID-19.

This chain links TRBV30 with TRBJ1-2; 9 bases agree with TRBD1. Trimming took 1 base from V and 5 from J; bases not matched to a gene: 8. CDR1 and CDR2 from the germline V gene are GTSNPN and SVGIG (reference sequence). The CDR3 covers 15 residues. CDR3 sequence reads: CAWSAPGQGGYGYTF. The CDR3 nucleotides are TGTGCCTGGAGTGCACCGGGACAGGGTGGGTATGGCTACACCTTC.

The rearrangement joins TRBV2 to TRBJ2-7; TRBD1 matches 8 bases. Germline CDR1 is SNHLY and CDR2 is FYNNEI. This CDR3 has 15 amino acids. Trimming took 6 bases from V and 2 from J; bases not matched to a gene: 9. CDR3 bases: TGTGCCAGCAGAGCAGGGGGCCTACCCACCTACGAGCAGTACTTC. Amino acid sequence: CASRAGGLPTYEQYF.

In this sample, this clone turned up once. The rearrangement joins TRBV7-2 to TRBJ1-1; no firm D call. The germline V and J ends were trimmed by 9 bases and 1 base, with 12 bases remaining between them. The germline CDR1 and CDR2 sequences are SGHTA and FQGNSA. The CDR3 contains 13 residues. CDR3 bases: TGTGCCAGTCTTTATCCGTCGAACACTGAAGCTTTCTTT. Amino acid sequence: CASLYPSNTEAFF. Complete variable domain (other parts from reference TRBV7-2 and TRBJ1-1): GAGVSQSPSNKVTEKGKDVELRCDPISGHTALYWYRQSLGQGLEFLIYFQGNSAPDKSGLPSDRFSAERTGGSVSTLTIQRTQQEDSAVYLCASLYPSNTEAFFGQGTRLTVV.

The chain links TRBV4-1 to TRBJ2-5, with 8 bases lining up with TRBD2. The CDR3 is 16 amino acids. V lost 1 base and J lost 1; bases outside the gene matches: 5. The germline gives CDR1 MGHRA, CDR2 YSYEKL. The CDR3 DNA is TGCGCCAGCAGCCAAGCGGTGCTAGCGGGCCAAGAGACCCAGTACTTC. Its translation: CASSQAVLAGQETQYF.

This clone was picked up one time. The chain links TRBV11-3 to TRBJ2-3, with D unresolved. V was clipped by 2 bases and J by 2 bases, with 8 bases between them. Germline values: CDR1 SGHNT, CDR2 YENEEA. The CDR3 is 14 residues long. CDR3 region: CASSLLATTDTQYF. In DNA, the CDR3 is TGTGCCAGCAGCTTATTAGCAACCACAGATACGCAGTATTTT.

The chain is built from TRBV15 and TRBJ2-3, with 7 bases that match TRBD2. Germline CDR1 reads LNHNV; CDR2 reads YYDKDF (reference sequence). This CDR3 has 18 amino acids. Germline trimming cut 0 bases from V and 0 bases from J; bases unmatched to any gene: 9. CDR3 DNA: TGTGCCACCAGCAGAGACCGTCTAGCGGCTTCTAGCACAGATACGCAGTATTTT. Translated, it gives CATSRDRLAASSTDTQYF. Full variable domain (remainder filled in from reference TRBV15 and TRBJ2-3): DAMVIQNPRYQVTQFGKPVTLSCSQTLNHNVMYWYQQKSSQAPKLLFHYYDKDFNNEADTPDNFQSRRPNTSFCFLDIRSPGLGDTAMYLCATSRDRLAASSTDTQYFGPGTRLTVL.

The chain's CDR3 is CASSLLGTLDNTEAFF. CDR3 DNA sequence: TGTGCCAGCTCACTACTCGGGACATTAGACAACACTGAAGCTTTCTTT. V and J are TRBV18 and TRBJ1-1; a possible D gene is TRBD1 (6 bases). V was clipped by 4 bases and J by 2 bases, with 17 bases between them. Germline CDR1 is KGHSH and CDR2 is LQKENI. This CDR3 is 16 amino acids long.

V and J are TRBV3-1 (or the pseudogene TRBV3-2) and TRBJ2-2; no clear D gene. V lost 3 bases to trimming and J lost 7 bases, with 15 bases between them. This CDR3 is built from 15 residues. Germline lookup yields CDR1 LGHDT and CDR2 YNNKEL (reference sequence). This CDR3 is CASSHSSVVGGELFF. The DNA of the CDR3 is TGTGCCAGCAGCCATTCCAGCGTCGTTGGCGGGGAGCTGTTTTTT.

The rearrangement uses TRBV6-5 and TRBJ1-2; 9 bases line up with TRBD1. From germline, CDR1 is MNHEY and CDR2 SVGAGI. The junction had 5 bases not matched to a gene; V was cut back by 5 bases and J by 4 bases. CDR3 length: 14 amino acids. CDR3 sequence (DNA): TGTGCCAGCAGTCCGACAGGGGGGATCTATGGCTACACCTTC. It codes for CASSPTGGIYGYTF.

This chain uses TRBV4-1 with TRBJ1-2; maybe TRBD1 (6 bases). V lost 4 bases to trimming and J lost 6 bases, with 15 bases between them. The CDR3 has 14 residues. The V gene's germline CDR1 is MGHRA and CDR2 YSYEKL. In DNA form, the CDR3 reads TGCGCCAGCAGCCGAGAACAGGGAGCCGATGGCTACACCTTC. Translating it yields CASSREQGADGYTF.

The chain joins TRBV28 to TRBJ1-5; 12 bases line up with TRBD1. J lost 1 base, V lost 6 bases, and 7 bases had no gene match. Germline-derived CDR1 and CDR2 are MDHEN and SYDVKM. The CDR3 length is 17 residues. In DNA, the CDR3 is TGTGCCAGCAGGGGGACAGGGGGCCGGAACAGCAATCAGCCCCAGCATTTT. This sequence encodes CASRGTGGRNSNQPQHF.

This chain links TRBV10-3 with TRBJ2-7; 7 positions agree with TRBD2. Germline CDR1 reads ENHRY; CDR2 reads SYGVKD. This CDR3 is built from 13 residues. The J segment lost 4 bases and the V segment lost 6 bases, leaving 6 bases of the junction unmatched. CDR3 sequence (DNA): TGTGCCATCAGAGGCGCGGGAGCGTACGAGCAGTACTTC. Protein: CAIRGAGAYEQYF.